This TCR beta chain was retrieved from a study of cytomegalovirus exposure and HLA in healthy donors. Study-wide results and limits: V- and J-gene trimming in TCR beta was tied to a missense DCLRE1C variant by an analysis performed later. TCR beta sequences reportedly predicted the HLA-A and HLA-B alleles of most subjects accurately. Across all donors, roughly uniform sequencing depth was an assumption of the presence/absence analyses.

The sample holds one count of this clone. Antigen specificity is unknown. Both 60 Vbeta primers and 13 Jbeta primers went into the PCR. Clones were sequenced by immunoSEQ multiplex PCR, and TCRdb holds only the in-frame ones, with some missing. The table records some 200,000 clones, about four fifths of them present only once. V lost 5 bases, J lost 5 bases, and 16 bases lay in between. Germline assignment: CDR1 LNHNV and CDR2 YYDKDF (reference sequence). This CDR3 spans 15 amino acids. The chain carries TRBV15 and TRBJ1-5, with D possibly matching TRBD1 (6 bases). The source is a female donor in good health and CMV-seronegative. The sample was PBMCs. The CDR3 nucleotides read TGTGCCACCAGCCGGTTCAGGGACACCGATCAGCCCCAGCATTTT. It translates to CATSRFRDTDQPQHF.